The clone carrying this T cell receptor beta chain appeared a few times. The sample originates from a study of T cell repertoires in cytomegalovirus infection. Trimming removed 5 bases at V and 5 bases at J, with 6 bases between. The CDR3 has 11 amino acids. CDR1 is SGHKS, CDR2 YYEKEE, per germline (reference sequence). TCRdb reanalysed the reads using MiXCR and keeps one entry per CDR3 protein. Of roughly 600,000 distinct CDR3 sequences in the sample, around 24% were seen once. The sequence derives from a human donor in good health (CMV status not recorded). Some clones in this sample may be carry-over from other donors' samples. The chain links TRBV5-5 to TRBJ2-3; D unresolved. Sequencing was performed on CD8+ T cells from PBMCs. The CDR3 DNA reads as TGTGCCAGCAGTCCCGAAGATACGCAGTATTTT. Encoded protein: CASSPEDTQYF.